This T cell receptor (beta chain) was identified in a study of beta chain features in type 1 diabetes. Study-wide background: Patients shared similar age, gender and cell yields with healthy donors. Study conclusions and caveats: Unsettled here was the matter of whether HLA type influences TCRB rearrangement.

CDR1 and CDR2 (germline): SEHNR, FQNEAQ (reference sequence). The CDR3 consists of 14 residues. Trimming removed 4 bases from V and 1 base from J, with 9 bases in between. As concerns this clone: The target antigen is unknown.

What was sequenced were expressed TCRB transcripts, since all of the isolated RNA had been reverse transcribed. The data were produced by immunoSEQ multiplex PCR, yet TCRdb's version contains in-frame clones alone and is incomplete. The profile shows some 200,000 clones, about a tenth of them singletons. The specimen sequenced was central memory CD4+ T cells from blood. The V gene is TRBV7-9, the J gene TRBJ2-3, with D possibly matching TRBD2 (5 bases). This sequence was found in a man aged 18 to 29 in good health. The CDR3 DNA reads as TGTGCCAGCAGCTCTAGAGCGGGCACAGATACGCAGTATTTT. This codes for CASSSRAGTDTQYF.